This TCR beta chain was sequenced during a study of blood T cell repertoires in COVID-19. Clones were read by immunoSEQ multiplex PCR, and TCRdb kept only the in-frame ones, dropping some. Of 250,000 or so clones in the sample, about 93% were seen once. The V segment lost 7 bases and the J segment 5 bases; nucleotides outside the gene matches: 14. Germline V gene data show CDR1 as SGDLS and CDR2 as YYNGEE. The CDR3 consists of 17 residues. Patients from Seattle were sampled longitudinally, starting during active infection. V usage is TRBV9 and J usage is TRBJ2-2, with 10 bases lining up with TRBD2. The receptor comes from a man younger than 45 with COVID-19, enrolled during active disease. The sample was peripheral blood. The CDR3 nucleotides read TGTGCCAGCTCAGTCGCGGGACTAGCGATGGAGACCGGGGAGCTGTTTTTT. Amino acid sequence: CASSVAGLAMETGELFF. The full variable domain, completed using reference TRBV9 and TRBJ2-2, is DSGVTQTPKHLITATGQRVTLRCSPRSGDLSVYWYQQSLDQGLQFLIQYYNGEERAKGNILERFSAQQFPDLHSELNLSSLELGDSALYFCASSVAGLAMETGELFFGEGSRLTVL.